Below are 18 T cell receptor beta chains sequenced from a single sample in a study of regulatory T cells in long-lasting Graves disease. This sample's time point: persistent/refractory GD, antithyroid drugs over 5 years with positive TRAb. PBMC RNA was the source of the TCR library. Arm-PCR of CDR3 regions with iRepertoire HTBI primers generated TCR beta libraries. Using its own MiXCR run on the multiplex PCR reads, TCRdb lists one record per CDR3 protein. The sample has roughly 700,000 distinct CDR3 sequences; approximately 31% are singletons. The sample consisted of peripheral blood mononuclear cells (PBMCs), taken when the disease was refractory, from a patient treated with antithyroid drugs. The receptors originated from a female donor with Graves disease.

The gene calls are TRBV7-9 and TRBJ1-4; D uncertain. The CDR3 runs 13 residues. In germline, CDR1 is SEHNR, CDR2 FQNEAQ (reference sequence). V lost 2 bases, J lost 4 bases, and 5 bases lay in between. The CDR3 DNA is TGTGCCAGCAGCTTAATACGTAATGAAAAACTGTTTTTT. Protein sequence: CASSLIRNEKLFF. Drawing the rest from reference TRBV7-9 and TRBJ1-4, the complete variable domain is DTGVSQNPRHKITKRGQNVTFRCDPISEHNRLYWYRQTLGQGPEFLTYFQNEAQLEKSRLLSDRFSAERPKGSFSTLEIQRTEQGDSAMYLCASSLIRNEKLFFGSGTQLSVL.

This clonotype turned up a few times. The chain uses TRBV3-1 and TRBJ2-5, with TRBD2 matching 10 bases. The CDR3 contains 14 residues. The V and J ends lost 3 bases and 3 bases, in that order; junction bases with no gene match: 1. In germline, CDR1 is LGHDT, CDR2 YNNKEL (reference sequence). This chain's CDR3 is CASSHLAGEETQYF. The CDR3 nucleotides are TGTGCCAGCAGCCACCTAGCGGGAGAAGAGACCCAGTACTTC.

This chain links TRBV20-1 with TRBJ2-2, with 9 positions matching TRBD1. The J segment lost 1 base and the V segment lost 0 bases, leaving 3 bases of the junction unmatched. In germline, CDR1 is DFQATT, CDR2 SNEGSKA (reference sequence). The CDR3 has 16 residues. CDR3 nucleotides: TGCAGTGCTAGAGATGACAGGGGGATGAACACCGGGGAGCTGTTTTTT. It codes for CSARDDRGMNTGELFF.

This chain connects TRBV6-2 or TRBV6-3 to TRBJ1-5; D perhaps matches TRBD1 (6 bases). This CDR3 has 16 amino acids. Germline V gene data show CDR1 as MNHEY and CDR2 as SVGEGT. Deletions cut 5 bases from V and 1 base from J, with 15 bases between. The CDR3 nucleotides are TGTGCCAGCAGTATCCAAGAGGGGGTAAGCAATCAGCCCCAGCATTTT. Translation: CASSIQEGVSNQPQHF.

This clonotype showed up just a few times. The chain links TRBV11-2 to TRBJ1-1; D remains unclear. Looked up from germline, CDR1 is SGHAT and CDR2 is FQNNGV. The CDR3 extends over 12 amino acids. Trimming took 4 bases from V and 7 from J, leaving 10 bases between them. CDR3: CASSWQSLEAFF. The CDR3 region has the DNA TGTGCCAGCAGCTGGCAATCTCTTGAAGCTTTCTTT.

The chain employs TRBV5-5 and TRBJ1-1, with D tentatively TRBD1 (6 bases). This CDR3 has 18 residues. The germline V and J ends were trimmed by 1 base and 1 base, with 20 bases remaining between them. CDR1 and CDR2 from the germline V gene are SGHKS and YYEKEE (reference sequence). As DNA, the CDR3 is TGTGCCAGCAGCTTGCCCCGCGGGGGCCCGATGGGGAACACTGAAGCTTTCTTT. This translates into CASSLPRGGPMGNTEAFF.

Only a few counts were recorded for this clonotype. The chain joins TRBV20-1 to TRBJ1-5; D is unclear. CDR1 DFQATT and CDR2 SNEGSKA come from the germline V gene (reference sequence). This CDR3 spans 15 amino acids. The V gene lost 2 bases and the J gene lost 2 bases, with 13 bases spanning the gap. CDR3 region: CSARLGRLGNQPQHF. Written as DNA, the CDR3 is TGCAGTGCTAGATTGGGGAGGTTGGGCAATCAGCCCCAGCATTTT.

The chain uses TRBV6-2 or TRBV6-3 and TRBJ1-4; D possibly corresponds to TRBD1 (6 bases). Germline lookup yields CDR1 MNHEY and CDR2 SVGEGT. Trimming pared 2 bases from V and 8 bases from J, leaving 12 bases between. CDR3 size: 14 residues. The CDR3 loop is CASSYRGVIEKLFF. In nucleotides, the CDR3 is TGTGCCAGCAGTTACAGGGGGGTTATCGAAAAACTGTTTTTT.

The chain carries TRBV30 and TRBJ2-3; no firm D call. The V end lost 1 base, the J end lost 2 bases, and 4 bases lay between the germline ends. This CDR3 is 12 amino acids long. Germline CDR1 and CDR2: GTSNPN and SVGIG (reference sequence). CDR3 nucleotides: TGTGCCTGGAGTGCGGCCACAGATACGCAGTATTTT. The encoded protein is CAWSAATDTQYF.

This sequence joins TRBV28 and TRBJ2-7, with 11 bases that match TRBD2. Germline lookup yields CDR1 MDHEN and CDR2 SYDVKM. J lost 5 bases, V lost 6 bases, and 12 bases had no gene match. The CDR3 covers 16 residues. CDR3 in amino acids: CASRLAGVNRENEQYF. CDR3 nucleotides: TGTGCCAGCAGACTAGCGGGAGTAAACCGGGAAAACGAGCAGTACTTC.

The V and J genes are TRBV19 and TRBJ2-7; TRBD1 matches 9 bases. CDR1 LNHDA and CDR2 SQIVND come from the germline V gene (reference sequence). V lost 2 bases, J lost 4 bases, and 18 bases stayed unmatched. This CDR3 has 19 residues. CDR3 nucleotide sequence: TGTGCCAGTAGTATACCCCTTTGGAGAGTCGGACAGGGGCAGTACGAGCAGTACTTC. The encoded protein is CASSIPLWRVGQGQYEQYF.

V and J are TRBV27 and TRBJ1-2; a weak D match, TRBD1 (6 bases). Trimming stripped 5 bases from V and 7 bases from J, with 14 bases between. Germline V gene sequence: CDR1 MNHEY, CDR2 SMNVEV (reference sequence). The length of the CDR3 is 13 residues. The CDR3 region has the DNA TGTGCCAGCAGTCAAATGACAGGCTCTGGCTACACCTTC. Amino acids: CASSQMTGSGYTF.

This clonotype was counted a few times. V and J are TRBV29-1 and TRBJ1-2; 10 bases map to TRBD1. The V gene's germline CDR1 is SQVTM and CDR2 ANQGSEA. The CDR3 runs to 14 residues. J gave up 10 bases and V 3 bases, and 11 bases lay outside the gene matches. CDR3 sequence (DNA): TGCAGCGTTGAGACGTGGACAGGGGGTGAATCCTACACCTTC. Its protein is CSVETWTGGESYTF.

There are a few counts of this clonotype. V and J are TRBV14 and TRBJ1-6; D is unresolved. Trimming left V 5 bases short and J 0 bases short, with 8 bases between. Germline V gives CDR1 SGHDN, CDR2 FVKESK. The CDR3 has 15 residues. CDR3 loop: CASSASNSYNSPLHF. In DNA form, the CDR3 reads TGTGCCAGCAGCGCGTCAAACTCCTATAATTCACCCCTCCACTTT.

The DNA for the CDR3 is TGTGCCAGCAGTGACGACGCTATAAGCACAGATACGCAGTATTTT. It codes for CASSDDAISTDTQYF. The J gene is TRBJ2-3, the V gene TRBV2; no definite D call. Germline CDR1 and CDR2: SNHLY and FYNNEI. This CDR3 is built from 15 residues. Trimming shortened V by 3 bases and J by 0 bases, and 10 bases separated the two germline ends.

The V gene is TRBV12-3 or TRBV12-4, the J gene TRBJ1-1; the match to TRBD1 covers 10 bases. There are 18 residues in the CDR3. The V segment lost 2 bases and the J segment 1 base; nucleotides outside the gene matches: 10. CDR3 bases: TGTGCCAGCAGTTTAAACTTGGGACAGGGGACGGGGAACACTGAAGCTTTCTTT. Its translation: CASSLNLGQGTGNTEAFF.

In this sample, this clonotype turned up once. The chain uses TRBV7-9 and TRBJ1-2; TRBD1 aligns across 7 bases. The CDR3 is made up of 15 amino acids. The ends lost 5 bases at V and 0 bases at J; junction bases unmatched: 6. Looked up from germline, CDR1 is SEHNR and CDR2 is FQNEAQ (reference sequence). The CDR3 DNA sequence: TGTGCCAGCAGCAACCCGGGACAGTCTAACTATGGCTACACCTTC. Its protein product is CASSNPGQSNYGYTF.

This chain uses TRBV4-1 with TRBJ1-3, with a possible D match to TRBD1 (6 bases). V gave up 4 bases and J gave up 0 bases, with 10 bases separating them. The CDR3 spans 15 residues. Germline CDR1 and CDR2: MGHRA and YSYEKL. Here the CDR3 reads CASSPDRTSGNTIYF. The CDR3 DNA is TGCGCCAGCAGCCCCGACAGGACCTCTGGAAACACCATATATTTT.